Described below is a single T cell receptor (beta chain) sequence and its context. The source of the sample is a study of blood T cell repertoires in COVID-19. Study information: Sites across the United States, Italy and Spain contributed samples from acute and convalescent COVID-19. PBMCs, B-cell-depleted T cells, or T cells provided the cDNA or gDNA that made up the material.

The CDR3 totals 14 residues. Germline loops: CDR1 SGHVS, CDR2 FNYEAQ. V was trimmed by 1 base and J by 5 bases, leaving 11 bases between them. Using immunoSEQ multiplex PCR, the repertoire was profiled, and TCRdb retains in-frame clones only, with some absent. Of around 100,000 clones listed, about nine tenths were seen once; the top ten hold approximately 5.1%. The clonotype comes from a man aged 50 or older with acute or convalescent COVID-19. V is TRBV7-6 and J is TRBJ1-1; TRBD1 is a possible D gene (5 bases). Sequenced material: peripheral blood. CDR3 sequence: CASSLGGWTTEAFF. The DNA of the CDR3 is TGTGCCAGCAGCTTAGGGGGCTGGACAACTGAAGCTTTCTTT.